This TCR beta chain was retrieved from a study of T cell clonality in common variable immunodeficiency. Study-wide points: Compared with controls, CVID subjects had fewer shared TCRbeta clones.

CDR3 size: 15 residues. Germline V lookup: CDR1 LNHDA, CDR2 SQIVND (reference sequence). This clone was seen only a few times. The antigen is unknown. A read error may be the cause here, since a much bigger clone is one base away. The read gets to within 3 residues of the CDR3 end, and the germline J gene fills in the rest. Libraries were prepared by immunoSEQ multiplex PCR; TCRdb keeps only in-frame clonotypes and omits some of them. Reported are roughly 58,000 clones, none seen only once; the ten largest carry 0.7% to 0.95%. Sequences were obtained from peripheral blood mononuclear cells. The V gene is TRBV19, the J gene TRBJ2-2; TRBD1 is a possible D gene (5 bases). This clonotype was obtained from a person aged 18 to 75 in good health. The part of the CDR3 DNA that was read is TGTGTCAGTGCGCTAGGGGCAGGGCGAACCGGGGAG. Translating it yields CVSALGAGRTGE. The complete CDR3 sequence is CVSALGAGRTGELFF.